A single sample is the source of the 13 T cell receptor beta chains below, sequenced in a study of blood T cell repertoires in COVID-19. Clones were read by immunoSEQ multiplex PCR, and TCRdb kept only the in-frame ones, dropping some. The sample contains around 150,000 clones, 70% to 90% of which appear only once. The source material was PBMCs or T cells enriched from blood (not recorded which). All receptors derive from a man between 40 and 49 years old who had recovered from COVID-19.

The chain recombines TRBV2 with TRBJ1-6, with 7 bases aligning to TRBD1. Germline trimming cut 5 bases from V and 0 bases from J; bases unmatched to any gene: 7. The CDR3 contains 17 residues. The germline V gene has CDR1 SNHLY and CDR2 FYNNEI. The CDR3 region has the DNA TGTGCCAGCAGTACAGGGGCGTCAAGCTCCTATAATTCACCCCTCCACTTT. Amino acids: CASSTGASSSYNSPLHF.

This clone showed up just a few times. J is TRBJ2-3 and V is TRBV7-3; 14 bases line up with TRBD2. Looked up from germline, CDR1 is SGHTA and CDR2 is FQGTGA. Trimming cost V 2 bases and J 2 bases; bases outside gene matches: 3. The CDR3 length is 17 residues. CDR3 in DNA: TGTGCCAGCAGCTTAGGGACTAGCGGGGGATACACAGATACGCAGTATTTT. The encoded protein is CASSLGTSGGYTDTQYF.

Here the CDR3 DNA reads TGTGCCAGCATAGGACAGAGAAGCACAGATACGCAGTATTTT. It translates to CASIGQRSTDTQYF. The rearrangement uses TRBV7-8 and TRBJ2-3; D is possibly TRBD1 (6 bases). Trimming stripped 7 bases from V and 0 bases from J, with 11 bases between. The CDR3 has 14 residues. From germline, CDR1 is SGHVS and CDR2 FQNEAQ.

This chain links TRBV6-5 with TRBJ2-3, with 7 bases that match TRBD2. Germline CDR1 and CDR2: MNHEY and SVGAGI. V trimming: 2 bases; J trimming: 6 bases; junction bases outside the gene matches: 5. The CDR3 contains 14 residues. The chain's CDR3 is CASSYEAGLDTQYF. CDR3 nucleotides: TGTGCCAGCAGTTACGAAGCGGGGTTGGATACGCAGTATTTT.

This clone was found once. This chain joins TRBV28 and TRBJ1-5; 7 bases map to TRBD1. Per germline, CDR1 MDHEN and CDR2 SYDVKM. The CDR3 contains 15 residues. V shed 5 bases, J shed 1 base, and the junction held 5 bases outside the gene matches. The CDR3, as DNA: TGTGCCAGCAGTCGTATGACAGGGAGCAATCAGCCCCAGCATTTT. It yields the protein CASSRMTGSNQPQHF.

The chain is built from TRBV10-3 and TRBJ1-2, with 7 bases aligning to TRBD1. CDR3 length: 13 residues. V was pared by 8 bases and J by 5 bases, with 8 bases of the junction left unmatched. Germline-derived CDR1 and CDR2 are ENHRY and SYGVKD. CDR3 residues: CAIRTGTEYGYTF. The CDR3 bases are TGTGCCATCCGTACCGGGACAGAGTATGGCTACACCTTC.

The chain has TRBV18 and TRBJ2-2; 7 bases map to TRBD1. Germline assignment: CDR1 KGHSH and CDR2 LQKENI. The CDR3 totals 14 residues. Losses at the gene ends were 1 base for V and 10 bases for J; bases not matched to a gene: 6. CDR3 region: CASSPRQGQEELFF. CDR3 coding DNA: TGTGCCAGCTCACCACGACAGGGTCAAGAGGAGCTGTTTTTT.

The chain has TRBV3-1 (or the pseudogene TRBV3-2) and TRBJ1-5; 8 nucleotides agree with TRBD1. CDR3 length: 14 residues. Losses at the gene ends were 1 base for V and 7 bases for J; bases not matched to a gene: 3. Germline CDR1 reads LGHDT; CDR2 reads YNNKEL (reference sequence). The CDR3 loop is CASSQATGGQPQHF. CDR3 coding DNA: TGTGCCAGCAGCCAAGCCACAGGGGGACAGCCCCAGCATTTT.

The chain links TRBV19 to TRBJ1-5, with a weak D call TRBD1 (6 bases). The CDR3 covers 13 residues. Germline assignment: CDR1 LNHDA and CDR2 SQIVND (reference sequence). Trimming removed 4 bases from V and 7 bases from J, with 11 bases in between. In DNA form, the CDR3 reads TGTGCCAGTAGTAAACAGGGACCCCAGCCCCAGCATTTT. It translates to CASSKQGPQPQHF.

This clone was found a few times. The chain is built from TRBV11-2 and TRBJ2-7, with D perhaps TRBD2 (6 bases). Germline CDR1 and CDR2: SGHAT and FQNNGV. Trimming left V 4 bases short and J 6 bases short, with 19 bases between. The CDR3 consists of 15 residues. CDR3 nucleotide sequence: TGTGCCAGCAGCTACGAACGTCCAAGGGACTCCGAGCAGTACTTC. Amino acids: CASSYERPRDSEQYF.

CDR3 in amino acids: CASSQELAGRDTQYF. In DNA form, the CDR3 reads TGCGCCAGCAGCCAAGAACTAGCGGGCAGAGATACGCAGTATTTT. This chain connects TRBV4-1 to TRBJ2-3; 9 bases match TRBD2. V dropped 0 bases and J dropped 5; count of bases not matched to a gene: 3. The CDR3 spans 15 residues. CDR1 and CDR2 from the germline V gene are MGHRA and YSYEKL.

The V gene is TRBV4-1, the J gene TRBJ1-2; tentatively, D is TRBD1 (5 bases). This CDR3 spans 14 amino acids. Germline V gives CDR1 MGHRA, CDR2 YSYEKL. V lost 1 base and J 3 bases, leaving 9 bases between the germline ends. The CDR3 spells CASSQAGIHYGYTF. The CDR3 DNA reads TGCGCCAGCAGCCAAGCAGGGATCCACTATGGCTACACCTTC.

V usage is TRBV14 and J usage is TRBJ2-2; D unclear. Germline V gene sequence: CDR1 SGHDN, CDR2 FVKESK. CDR3 size: 14 residues. Trimming removed 0 bases at V and 3 bases at J, with 5 bases between. The CDR3 is CASSQESYTGELFF. Here the CDR3 DNA reads TGTGCCAGCAGCCAAGAGTCGTACACCGGGGAGCTGTTTTTT.